The 4 T cell receptor beta chains given below trace back to one sample, sequenced in a study of cytomegalovirus exposure and HLA in healthy donors. The PCR used 60 Vbeta and 13 Jbeta primers. Some clones are missing from TCRdb's copy, which holds only in-frame ones; the method was immunoSEQ multiplex PCR. The repertoire includes about 160,000 clones, over 75% of them detected once, and under 2% sits in the top ten. Sequenced sample: PBMCs. The receptors shown here come from a woman between 18 and 29 years old in good health and CMV-seronegative.

This clone was counted many times. The chain joins TRBV4-1 to TRBJ2-2; no firm D call. V was clipped by 1 base and J by 0 bases, with 6 bases between them. This CDR3 region has 15 residues. Germline V gene lookup returns CDR1 MGHRA and CDR2 YSYEKL. This CDR3 reads CASSQALANTGELFF. The CDR3, as DNA: TGCGCCAGCAGCCAAGCCCTTGCGAACACCGGGGAGCTGTTTTTT.

DNA of the CDR3: TGTGCCAGCAGGATGGACAGGGCGAACACTGAAGCTTTCTTT. Protein: CASRMDRANTEAFF. The rearrangement joins TRBV6-1 to TRBJ1-1, with TRBD1 identical over 8 bases. The germline V gene has CDR1 MNHNS and CDR2 SASEGT. The V and J ends lost 6 bases and 1 base, in that order; junction bases with no gene match: 4. The CDR3 extends over 14 amino acids.

This clone has just one count. This chain uses TRBV6-6 with TRBJ1-5; 7 bases align to TRBD1. The CDR3 runs to 16 residues. Germline trimming cut 5 bases from V and 2 bases from J; bases unmatched to any gene: 9. Germline-derived CDR1 and CDR2 are MNHNY and SVGAGI (reference sequence). CDR3 region: CASSKQQGSGNQPQHF. The CDR3 DNA sequence: TGTGCCAGCAGTAAACAACAGGGGAGCGGCAATCAGCCCCAGCATTTT.

The chain joins TRBV10-3 to TRBJ2-3; 9 positions match TRBD2. The CDR3 is made up of 20 amino acids. The germline V gene encodes CDR1 ENHRY and CDR2 SYGVKD. Losses at the gene ends were 3 bases for V and 0 bases for J; bases not matched to a gene: 16. The CDR3 loop is CAISDQAGLAGPASTDTQYF. Written as DNA, the CDR3 is TGTGCCATCAGTGATCAGGCGGGGCTAGCGGGGCCAGCAAGCACAGATACGCAGTATTTT.